This T cell receptor (beta chain) comes out of a study of blood T cell repertoires in COVID-19. The CDR3 has 12 amino acids. Trimming cost V 11 bases and J 4 bases; bases outside gene matches: 7. The germline CDR1 and CDR2 sequences are SNHLY and FYNNEI. Clones were sequenced by immunoSEQ multiplex PCR, and TCRdb holds only the in-frame ones, with some missing. The top ten clones hold 6.8% of a sample with fewer than 350,000 clones, around nine tenths of them seen once. The clonotype comes from a woman aged 25 to 39 with COVID-19, enrolled during active disease. The chain has TRBV2 and TRBJ2-5, with 7 bases identical to TRBD2. Sequencing was done on a sample of peripheral blood. As DNA, the CDR3 is TGTGCCGGGGGGGGAAGGCGAGAGACCCAGTACTTC. Translated, it gives CAGGGRRETQYF.